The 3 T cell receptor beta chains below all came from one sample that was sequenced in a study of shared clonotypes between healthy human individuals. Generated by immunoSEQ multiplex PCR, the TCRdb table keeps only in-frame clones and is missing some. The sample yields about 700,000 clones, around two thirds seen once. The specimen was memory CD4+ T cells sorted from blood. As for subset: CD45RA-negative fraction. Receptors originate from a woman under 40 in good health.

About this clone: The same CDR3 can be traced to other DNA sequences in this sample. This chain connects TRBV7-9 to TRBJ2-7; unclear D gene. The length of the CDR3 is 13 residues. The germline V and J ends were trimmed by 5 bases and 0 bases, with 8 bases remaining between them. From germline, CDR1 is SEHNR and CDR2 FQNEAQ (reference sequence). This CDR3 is CASSLASSYEQYF. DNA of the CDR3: TGTGCCAGCAGCCTGGCTAGCTCCTACGAGCAGTACTTC. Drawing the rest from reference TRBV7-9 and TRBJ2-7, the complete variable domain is DTGVSQNPRHKITKRGQNVTFRCDPISEHNRLYWYRQTLGQGPEFLTYFQNEAQLEKSRLLSDRFSAERPKGSFSTLEIQRTEQGDSAMYLCASSLASSYEQYFGPGTRLTVT.

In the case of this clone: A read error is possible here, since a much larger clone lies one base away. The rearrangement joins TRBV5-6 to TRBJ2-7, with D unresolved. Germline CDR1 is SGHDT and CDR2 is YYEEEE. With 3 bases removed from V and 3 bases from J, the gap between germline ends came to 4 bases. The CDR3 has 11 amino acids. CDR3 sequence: CASSSYYEQYF. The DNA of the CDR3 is TGTGCCAGCAGCTCCTACTACGAGCAGTACTTC.

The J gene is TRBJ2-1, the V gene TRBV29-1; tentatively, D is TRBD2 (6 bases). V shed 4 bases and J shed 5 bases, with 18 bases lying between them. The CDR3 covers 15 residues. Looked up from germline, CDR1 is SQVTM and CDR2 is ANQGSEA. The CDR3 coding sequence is TGCAGCGTTGTTCCCCTCCCGGGAGTTGACAATGAGCAGTTCTTC. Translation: CSVVPLPGVDNEQFF.